The present TCR beta chain was sequenced within a study of blood T cell repertoires in COVID-19. Background on the study: The samples span acute and convalescent COVID-19 from the United States, Italy and Spain. Sample material is recorded as cDNA or gDNA derived from T cells, B-cell-depleted T cells, or PBMCs.

In the study's own analysis: Researchers report that nucleated cell counts were estimated from reference gene primer amplification. The protocol was immunoSEQ multiplex PCR, while the TCRdb copy is restricted to in-frame clones and leaves out a portion. V and J calls plus clone size are reproduced from that table; the DNA served to infer D and trimming. Among about 410,000 clones listed, about 88% were seen once. Seattle patient enrollment occurred during active infection, with longitudinal follow-up thereafter. Germline V gives CDR1 ENHRY, CDR2 SYGVKD. V was clipped by 2 bases and J by 1 base; unmatched bases: 13. The CDR3 length is 19 residues.

The receptor's source is a woman aged 40 to 50 with COVID-19, enrolled during active disease. The sequenced sample consisted of peripheral blood. This sequence joins TRBV10-3 and TRBJ1-1, with 10 bases matching TRBD1. In DNA, the CDR3 is TGTGCCATCAGTGAGACGTCAAGGACAGGGGGGCGAGGGAACACTGAAGCTTTCTTT. Translated, it gives CAISETSRTGGRGNTEAFF.